The 24 T cell receptor beta chains presented below share a single source sample, sequenced in a study of early T cells in non-severe SARS-CoV-2 infection. In TCRdb, the 5' RACE reads were re-called with MiXCR into one record per CDR3 protein. The sample comprises more than 75,000 distinct CDR3 sequences, less than 15% of which are singletons, and nearly 6% rests with the top ten. The sequenced sample was whole blood. All receptors derive from an adult who was a healthcare worker with PCR-confirmed SARS-CoV-2 infection or an uninfected control (not recorded which).

The chain has TRBV7-8 and TRBJ1-1; no clear D gene. The V gene lost 5 bases and the J gene lost 1 base, with 14 bases spanning the gap. The CDR3 is made up of 15 amino acids. Per germline, CDR1 SGHVS and CDR2 FQNEAQ. CDR3 protein: CASSPRRARNTEAFF. As DNA, the CDR3 is TGTGCCAGCAGCCCCCGAAGGGCCCGGAACACTGAAGCTTTCTTT.

This clonotype was observed a few times. V usage is TRBV6-5 and J usage is TRBJ2-1; perhaps D is TRBD1 or TRBD2 (5 bases each). CDR1 is MNHEY and CDR2 is SVGAGI in the germline V gene. The CDR3 extends over 15 amino acids. V was shortened by 2 bases and J by 1 base, with 9 bases between the two germline ends. CDR3 bases: TGTGCCAGCAGTTACGGGGGAAGGTCCTACAATGAGCAGTTCTTC. Its protein product is CASSYGGRSYNEQFF.

This clonotype was recorded many times. The chain is built from TRBV28 and TRBJ2-7, with TRBD1 matching 10 bases. Germline CDR1 reads MDHEN; CDR2 reads SYDVKM. The V and J ends lost 8 bases and 4 bases, in that order; junction bases with no gene match: 2. This CDR3 is built from 12 residues. The CDR3 DNA reads as TGTGCCAGCGGGACAGGGGTTTACGAGCAGTACTTC. Translating gives CASGTGVYEQYF.

This clonotype was detected ten times or more. Germline and junction disagree at one end, which may indicate a read error. J is TRBJ1-2 and V is TRBV12-3 or TRBV12-4; D gene uncertain. CDR3 length: 12 residues. CDR3 bases: TGTGCCAGCAGTTTAAGGGCGGATACGCTCTTCTGG. It translates to CASSLRADTLFW.

The chain recombines TRBV11-2 with TRBJ1-2, with D possibly TRBD1 on 5 matching bases. CDR1 is SGHAT, CDR2 FQNNGV, per germline. The V end lost 4 bases, the J end lost 6 bases, and 21 bases lay between the germline ends. The CDR3 is 16 amino acids. DNA for the CDR3: TGTGCCAGCAGCTCGCGGAGACGGGGGTATATGAATGGCTACACCTTC. Protein product: CASSSRRRGYMNGYTF.

The chain has TRBV2 and TRBJ1-2; 8 bases agree with TRBD1. The ends lost 3 bases at V and 4 bases at J; junction bases unmatched: 10. CDR3 length: 16 residues. The germline CDR1 and CDR2 sequences are SNHLY and FYNNEI. In DNA form, the CDR3 reads TGTGCCAGCAGTGATTCTCTTGGACAGGGCGGCTATGGCTACACCTTC. Its protein is CASSDSLGQGGYGYTF.

The chain couples TRBV7-2 to TRBJ2-1; TRBD2 is a possible D gene (6 bases). With 1 base removed from V and 5 bases from J, the gap between germline ends came to 12 bases. The CDR3 is made up of 15 amino acids. Germline assignment: CDR1 SGHTA and CDR2 FQGNSA. The CDR3 sequence is CASSLVTGANNEQFF. CDR3 coding DNA: TGTGCCAGCAGCTTAGTCACGGGAGCCAACAATGAGCAGTTCTTC.

The chain recombines TRBV28 with TRBJ2-7, with 14 nucleotides matching TRBD2. This CDR3 is built from 15 residues. The J segment lost 5 bases and the V segment lost 5 bases, leaving 5 bases of the junction unmatched. In germline, CDR1 is MDHEN, CDR2 SYDVKM. The CDR3 DNA reads as TGTGCCAGCAGTCCCGGGACTAGCGGGAGCCACGAGCAGTACTTC. Amino acid sequence: CASSPGTSGSHEQYF.

The chain uses TRBV7-9 and TRBJ2-7; unclear D gene. The V gene's germline CDR1 is SEHNR and CDR2 FQNEAQ (reference sequence). V was cut by 6 bases and J by 3 bases, with 18 bases left in between. The CDR3 length is 15 residues. The CDR3 bases are TGTGCCAGCAGGCCAGCCATTTCAGGAATCTACGAGCAGTACTTC. Translated: CASRPAISGIYEQYF.

For this clonotype: Being one base from a much bigger clone, this may be a read error. V gene TRBV2 combines with J gene TRBJ1-1; D might be TRBD1 (5 bases). Germline CDR1 and CDR2: SNHLY and FYNNEI. This CDR3 is built from 16 residues. The CDR3 is CASSVLAGEANIEAFF. The CDR3 DNA reads as TGTGCCAGCAGTGTTCTAGCGGGGGAAGCGAACATTGAAGCTTTCTTT.

On this clonotype itself: Since no conserved phenylalanine or tryptophan closes the CDR3, a read error is the likely cause. This sequence joins TRBV9 and TRBJ2-3; the match to TRBD1 covers 10 bases. The CDR3 extends over 16 amino acids. V shed 2 bases and J 5 bases; nucleotides not matched to a gene: 8. Germline V CDR1 and CDR2: SGDLS, YYNGEE. Here the CDR3 reads CASSVSQRTGGDTQYS. The DNA for the CDR3 is TGTGCCAGCAGCGTCTCCCAGCGGACAGGGGGAGATACGCAGTATTCT.

This clonotype occurred a few times. The genes are TRBV5-1 and TRBJ2-1; 11 nucleotides match TRBD2. This CDR3 is 18 amino acids long. Germline lookup yields CDR1 SGHRS and CDR2 YFSETQ. V dropped 0 bases and J dropped 0; count of bases not matched to a gene: 5. For the CDR3, the DNA is TGCGCCAGCAGCTTGGGACTAGCGGGAACGAGCTCCTACAATGAGCAGTTCTTC. This codes for CASSLGLAGTSSYNEQFF.

This clonotype has only a few counts. The genes are TRBV2 and TRBJ1-6, with 7 bases matching TRBD1. CDR3 length equals 15 residues. V dropped 1 base and J dropped 5; count of bases not matched to a gene: 2. CDR1 is SNHLY, CDR2 FYNNEI, per germline. Written as DNA, the CDR3 is TGTGCCAGCAGTGAAGAAGGGGGCCATAATTCACCCCTCCACTTT. Translated: CASSEEGGHNSPLHF.

J is TRBJ2-1 and V is TRBV9; 7 bases agree with TRBD2. V trimming: 1 base; J trimming: 3 bases; junction bases outside the gene matches: 4. This CDR3 spans 15 amino acids. CDR1 SGDLS and CDR2 YYNGEE come from the germline V gene. The CDR3 DNA follows: TGTGCCAGCAGCGTAAGAGCGGGAATCTACAATGAGCAGTTCTTC. Its protein is CASSVRAGIYNEQFF.

This clonotype was detected many times. This chain connects TRBV5-6 to TRBJ1-5, with D possibly TRBD1 on 5 matching bases. The CDR3 length is 13 residues. Germline values: CDR1 SGHDT, CDR2 YYEEEE. Trimming removed 2 bases at V and 3 bases at J, with 6 bases between. CDR3 in DNA: TGTGCCAGCAGCTTAGGGGTCAATCAGCCCCAGCATTTT. Amino acids: CASSLGVNQPQHF.

This clonotype was seen repeatedly, ten times or more. The chain joins TRBV11-1 to TRBJ2-5; TRBD2 aligns across 8 bases. The CDR3 extends over 14 amino acids. Germline CDR1 reads SGHAT; CDR2 reads FQDESV (reference sequence). The V segment lost 4 bases and the J segment 3 bases; nucleotides outside the gene matches: 4. This CDR3 reads CASSSPGGEETQYF. The CDR3 DNA reads as TGTGCCAGCAGCTCGCCGGGGGGGGAAGAGACCCAGTACTTC.

This clonotype appeared a single time. The chain links TRBV21-1 to TRBJ2-4; the table's D call, TRBD1, has no DNA check behind it. TRBV21-1 is described as a pseudogene. The CDR3 has 14 amino acids. CDR3 bases: TGTGCCAGCAGCGACAGGGGATCTAAAAACATTCAGTACTTC. Translating gives CASSDRGSKNIQYF.

This chain uses TRBV2 with TRBJ2-6; tentatively, D is TRBD1 (5 bases). The germline V gene encodes CDR1 SNHLY and CDR2 FYNNEI. This CDR3 spans 14 amino acids. Deletions cut 8 bases from V and 2 bases from J, with 10 bases between. The CDR3 reads CASHRPPGANVLTF. CDR3 coding DNA: TGTGCCAGCCACAGGCCCCCTGGGGCCAACGTCCTGACTTTC.

The table lists this clonotype with a few counts. This chain uses TRBV7-2 with TRBJ2-5; D might be TRBD1 or TRBD2, each matching 6 bases. The CDR3 has 17 amino acids. CDR1 and CDR2 from the germline V gene are SGHTA and FQGNSA. V was trimmed by 2 bases and J by 5 bases, leaving 21 bases between them. CDR3 DNA: TGTGCCAGCAGCTTACGAGGGGGGCGACCGGCCACGGAGACCCAGTACTTC. Encoded protein: CASSLRGGRPATETQYF.

The gene calls are TRBV2 and TRBJ2-7; the D is unclear. This CDR3 is built from 14 residues. Germline loops: CDR1 SNHLY, CDR2 FYNNEI. V was shortened by 2 bases and J by 2 bases, with 10 bases between the two germline ends. CDR3 coding DNA: TGTGCCAGCAGTGAACTGATTGTAACCTACGAGCAGTACTTC. Residues: CASSELIVTYEQYF.

The chain recombines TRBV6-5 with TRBJ2-4; D possibly corresponds to TRBD2 (6 bases). The CDR3 is 19 residues long. Trimming stripped 2 bases from V and 0 bases from J, with 20 bases between. CDR1 and CDR2 from the germline V gene are MNHEY and SVGAGI. Here the CDR3 reads CASSYGGTGGRLAKNIQYF. DNA of the CDR3: TGTGCCAGCAGTTACGGAGGGACCGGCGGTCGGCTAGCCAAAAACATTCAGTACTTC.

This chain uses TRBV2 with TRBJ2-2; a possible D gene is TRBD1 (6 bases). The V gene's germline CDR1 is SNHLY and CDR2 FYNNEI. V shed 2 bases and J shed 6 bases, with 13 bases lying between them. The CDR3 covers 15 residues. This CDR3 is CASSERAGTPGELFF. The CDR3 region has the DNA TGTGCCAGCAGTGAACGGGCAGGGACACCCGGGGAGCTGTTTTTT.

The rearrangement uses TRBV7-9 and TRBJ1-2; no definite D call. The CDR3 contains 13 residues. The V end was cut by 6 bases, the J end by 3 bases, with 11 bases between. The germline CDR1 and CDR2 sequences are SEHNR and FQNEAQ (reference sequence). DNA of the CDR3: TGTGCCAGCAGGCTAGACGAGTACTATGGCTACACCTTC. It yields the protein CASRLDEYYGYTF.

This clonotype was seen many times. The chain joins TRBV6-6 to TRBJ1-4; D is unclear. Trimming took 0 bases from V and 7 from J, leaving 30 bases between them. Per the germline V gene, CDR1 is MNHNY and CDR2 is SVGAGI (reference sequence). This CDR3 is 21 amino acids long. The CDR3 nucleotides read TGTGCCAGCAGTTACTCGAAGGCCGGGCTCTATATAGCCCCATTAAGTGAAAAACTGTTTTTT. It codes for CASSYSKAGLYIAPLSEKLFF.